A selection of T cell receptor beta chains follows, all from one sample in a study of OX40 agonist ivuxolimab in advanced cancers. Profiling relied on immunoSEQ multiplex PCR, and the TCRdb table lists in-frame clones only, not all of them. The sample records roughly 67,000 clones, about 88% being singletons. The material was CD4+ or CD8+ T cells sorted from blood, obtained in a trial of the OX40 agonist ivuxolimab. The source of these receptors is an adult with an advanced solid tumor such as melanoma, head and neck, liver or kidney cancer. Each CDR3 is given with its conserved first and last residue. D genes are given only for firm matches. Size is stated for part of the rows, as once, few or many counts, or as a class when the clone is expanded.

J gene	clone size	CDR3 length	V gene	D gene	CDR3 protein	CDR3 DNA
TRBJ2-7	few	11	TRBV30	NA	CAWSQRYEQYF	TGTGCCTGGAGCCAGCGCTACGAGCAGTACTTC
TRBJ2-7	NA	14	TRBV27	NA	CASSFGRQSYEQYF	TGTGCCAGCAGTTTCGGCAGACAGTCCTACGAGCAGTACTTC
TRBJ1-1	NA	14	TRBV29-1	TRBD1	CSVSTGGPNTEAFF	TGCAGCGTTTCGACAGGGGGCCCCAACACTGAAGCTTTCTTT
TRBJ2-1	NA	14	TRBV2	NA	CASSEWSGWDEQFF	TGTGCCAGCAGTGAATGGTCAGGGTGGGATGAGCAGTTCTTC
TRBJ2-2	NA	14	TRBV2	NA	CASNKAASPGELFF	TGTGCCAGCAACAAGGCCGCTTCGCCCGGGGAGCTGTTTTTT
TRBJ1-5	NA	13	TRBV29-1	NA	CSVVGEPNQPQHF	TGCAGCGTTGTGGGGGAACCCAATCAGCCCCAGCATTTT
TRBJ1-3	NA	14	TRBV9	NA	CASSVGGEGNTIYF	TGTGCCAGCAGCGTAGGGGGAGAGGGAAACACCATATATTTT
TRBJ1-3	NA	15	TRBV9	NA	CASSVADSSGNTIYF	TGTGCCAGCAGCGTGGCGGACAGCTCTGGAAACACCATATATTTT
TRBJ1-1	NA	16	TRBV5-1	NA	CASSLVRGSWNTEAFF	TGCGCCAGCAGCTTGGTCAGGGGAAGTTGGAACACTGAAGCTTTCTTT
TRBJ1-1	once	14	TRBV5-6	NA	CASSLGYGGTEAFF	TGTGCCAGCAGCTTGGGTTATGGGGGGACTGAAGCTTTCTTT
TRBJ2-7	NA	14	TRBV27	NA	CASSSNAAGYEQYF	TGTGCCAGCAGTTCGAACGCGGCAGGCTACGAGCAGTACTTC
TRBJ2-7	once	14	TRBV7-6	TRBD1	CASRYRGQSYEQYF	TGTGCCAGCAGGTACAGGGGTCAGTCCTACGAGCAGTACTTC
TRBJ1-2	NA	15	TRBV6-1	TRBD1	CASRKQQGPNYGYTF	TGTGCCAGCAGGAAACAACAGGGGCCCAACTATGGCTACACCTTC
TRBJ1-2	NA	12	TRBV7-8	NA	CASSLGVYGYTF	TGTGCCAGCAGCCTAGGGGTCTATGGCTACACCTTC
TRBJ2-1	NA	20	TRBV5-1	TRBD2	CASNPVGQGFGTSGSDEQFF	TGCGCCAGTAACCCCGTTGGACAGGGTTTCGGGACTAGCGGGAGCGATGAGCAGTTCTTC
TRBJ2-7	NA	13	TRBV5-1	NA	CASSSPGPYEQYF	TGCGCCAGCAGCTCCCCGGGACCCTACGAGCAGTACTTC
TRBJ2-7	once	14	TRBV7-8	TRBD1	CASSMTGVTYEQYF	TGTGCCAGCAGCATGACAGGGGTTACCTACGAGCAGTACTTC
TRBJ1-2	NA	12	TRBV9	NA	CASSVDGDLPTF	TGTGCCAGCAGCGTAGACGGAGACCTTCCCACCTTC
TRBJ2-3	NA	14	TRBV19	NA	CASSKPGMGDTQYF	TGTGCCAGTAGTAAACCAGGGATGGGAGATACGCAGTATTTT
TRBJ1-1	NA	16	TRBV30	NA	CAWSVGASGGNTEAFF	TGTGCCTGGAGTGTAGGAGCCTCGGGTGGGAACACTGAAGCTTTCTTT
TRBJ2-7	NA	13	TRBV19	NA	CASTARGRHEQYF	TGTGCCAGTACGGCGCGGGGTCGGCACGAGCAGTACTTC
TRBJ2-5	NA	14	TRBV19	TRBD2	CASTRGGSQETQYF	TGTGCCAGTACCCGCGGGGGTTCCCAAGAGACCCAGTACTTC
TRBJ2-4	NA	14	TRBV4-2	NA	CASSQTGTKRIQYF	TGTGCCAGCAGCCAAACCGGGACGAAACGCATTCAGTACTTC
TRBJ1-4	NA	16	TRBV7-2	NA	CASSLGSATTNEKLFF	TGTGCCAGCAGCTTAGGGTCCGCGACAACTAATGAAAAACTGTTTTTT
TRBJ2-2	once	13	TRBV11-2	NA	CASSSTNTGELFF	TGTGCCAGCAGCTCCACCAACACCGGGGAGCTGTTTTTT
TRBJ2-7	few	15	TRBV6-1	TRBD1	CASSGAGTGTYEQYF	TGTGCCAGCAGTGGAGCCGGGACAGGGACGTACGAGCAGTACTTC
TRBJ1-1	NA	15	TRBV19	NA	CASSILVRANTEAFF	TGTGCCAGTAGTATACTTGTACGGGCGAACACTGAAGCTTTCTTT
TRBJ2-5	once	11	TRBV20-1	NA	CSARPGETQYF	TGCAGTGCTAGGCCTGGGGAGACCCAGTACTTC
TRBJ1-5	NA	16	TRBV19	TRBD1	CASLRQGQGSNQPQHF	TGTGCCAGTCTAAGACAGGGGCAAGGTAGCAATCAGCCCCAGCATTTT
TRBJ1-5	NA	14	TRBV6-1	NA	CASRLGSSNQPQHF	TGTGCCAGCAGGTTAGGGTCTAGCAATCAGCCCCAGCATTTT
TRBJ2-7	once	13	TRBV19	NA	CASSIQGTYEQYF	TGTGCCAGTAGTATTCAAGGGACCTACGAGCAGTACTTC
TRBJ1-3	once	17	TRBV18	NA	CASSPPEGIEWGNTIYF	TGTGCCAGCTCACCACCAGAGGGAATAGAATGGGGAAACACCATATATTTT
TRBJ1-5	NA	15	TRBV5-4	NA	CASSGGDGHNQPQHF	TGTGCCAGCAGCGGAGGGGACGGGCACAATCAGCCCCAGCATTTT
TRBJ1-1	NA	12	TRBV29-1	NA	CSVGRGRGEAFF	TGCAGCGTTGGGAGGGGCCGGGGGGAAGCTTTCTTT
TRBJ2-7	NA	14	TRBV25-1	NA	CASGGSGGAYEQYF	TGTGCCAGCGGGGGCTCAGGGGGGGCCTACGAGCAGTACTTC
TRBJ1-2	few	12	TRBV28	NA	CASLFTGTGYTF	TGTGCCAGCCTCTTTACGGGAACGGGCTACACCTTC
TRBJ2-5	NA	15	TRBV10-2	TRBD2	CASKGASGGAETQYF	TGCGCCAGCAAGGGGGCTAGCGGGGGGGCAGAGACCCAGTACTTC
TRBJ1-1	NA	13	TRBV6-1	NA	CATLRQLNTEAFF	TGTGCCACCCTCCGCCAGTTGAACACTGAAGCTTTCTTT
TRBJ1-4	few	16	TRBV5-1	NA	CASSARGLATNEKLFF	TGCGCCAGCAGCGCCCGGGGCCTTGCAACTAATGAAAAACTGTTTTTT
TRBJ2-1	NA	15	TRBV5-4	NA	CASSPAGTSYNEQFF	TGTGCCAGCAGCCCAGCCGGGACTTCCTACAATGAGCAGTTCTTC
TRBJ2-7	few	15	TRBV6-1	NA	CASSEMASAIYEQYF	TGTGCCAGCAGTGAAATGGCCTCGGCTATTTACGAGCAGTACTTC
TRBJ2-7	once	15	TRBV5-5	TRBD2	CASSARLAGPYEQYF	TGTGCCAGCAGCGCACGACTAGCGGGACCCTACGAGCAGTACTTC
TRBJ1-1	few	17	TRBV5-4	NA	CASSPGITQGISKKAFF	TGTGCCAGCAGCCCCGGTATTACCCAGGGGATCTCCAAGAAAGCTTTCTTT
TRBJ2-7	NA	12	TRBV19	NA	CASSILAREQYF	TGTGCCAGTAGTATATTGGCGCGGGAGCAGTACTTC
TRBJ2-7	NA	16	TRBV27	NA	CASSSPRQRGTYEQYF	TGTGCCAGCAGTTCCCCCCGGCAGCGAGGCACCTACGAGCAGTACTTC
TRBJ2-5	once	15	TRBV28	TRBD1	CASSSQEAGGETQYF	TGTGCCAGCAGTTCTCAGGAGGCAGGGGGAGAGACCCAGTACTTC
TRBJ2-7	NA	13	TRBV2	NA	CASSEQVRYEQYF	TGTGCCAGCAGTGAGCAGGTTAGGTACGAGCAGTACTTC
TRBJ1-1	few	11	TRBV29-1	NA	CSVGKRTEAFF	TGCAGCGTTGGTAAAAGGACTGAAGCTTTCTTT
TRBJ1-4	NA	14	TRBV19	NA	CASSRTSRGEKLFF	TGTGCCAGTAGCCGCACCTCACGAGGGGAAAAACTGTTTTTT
TRBJ2-4	once	17	TRBV4-1	TRBD1	CASSQDQGAVAKNIQYF	TGCGCCAGCAGCCAAGATCAGGGGGCGGTCGCCAAAAACATTCAGTACTTC